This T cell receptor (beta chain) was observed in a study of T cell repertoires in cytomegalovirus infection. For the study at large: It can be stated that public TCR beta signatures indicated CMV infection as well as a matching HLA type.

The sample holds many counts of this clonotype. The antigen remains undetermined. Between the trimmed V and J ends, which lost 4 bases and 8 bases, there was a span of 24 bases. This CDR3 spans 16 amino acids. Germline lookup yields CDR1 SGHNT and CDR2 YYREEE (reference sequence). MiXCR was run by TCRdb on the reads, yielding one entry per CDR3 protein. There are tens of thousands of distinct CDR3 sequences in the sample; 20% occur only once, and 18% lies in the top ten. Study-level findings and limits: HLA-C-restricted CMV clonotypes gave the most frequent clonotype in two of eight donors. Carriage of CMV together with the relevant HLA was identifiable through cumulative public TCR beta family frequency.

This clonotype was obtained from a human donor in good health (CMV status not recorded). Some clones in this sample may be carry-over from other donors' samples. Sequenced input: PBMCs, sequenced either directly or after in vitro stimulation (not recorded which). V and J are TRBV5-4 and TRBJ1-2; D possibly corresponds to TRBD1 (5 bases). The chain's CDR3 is CASSGARGSRAWGYTF. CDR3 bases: TGTGCCAGCAGCGGGGCTAGGGGCTCCAGGGCCTGGGGCTACACCTTC.